The source of this T cell receptor beta chain is a study of regulatory T cells in long-lasting Graves disease. The time point denotes: persistent/refractory GD, antithyroid drugs over 5 years with positive TRAb. PBMC-extracted RNA yielded the TCR library. An endocrinology department in Xi'an, China, supplied the patients. Both iRepertoire HTBI primers and Arm-PCR of CDR3 regions were used to build the TCR beta libraries. TCRdb passed the multiplex PCR reads through MiXCR, listing each CDR3 protein once. The data contain more than 650,000 distinct CDR3 sequences, 25% to 35% of them singletons. The trim removed 1 base at V and 4 bases at J, leaving 6 bases unmatched. The germline gives CDR1 MNHNS, CDR2 SASEGT. This CDR3 has 15 residues. On this clonotype itself: What it binds is unknown.

Regarding the study as a whole: Authors noted too few samples as a limitation.

The specimen was peripheral blood mononuclear cells (PBMCs), collected when the disease was refractory, from a patient treated with antithyroid drugs. This sequence was found in a female donor with Graves disease. This rearrangement joins TRBV6-1 to TRBJ2-7, with 8 bases fitting TRBD2. The DNA of the CDR3 is TGTGCCAGCAGTGAAGGGGCCAGCGGGGGTTACGAGCAGTACTTC. Its translation: CASSEGASGGYEQYF.